Listed below are T cell receptor beta chains from one sample, sequenced in a study of T-cell memory formation after mild COVID-19. TCRdb analysed the 5' RACE reads with MiXCR anew, one entry per CDR3 protein. The repertoire has roughly 560,000 distinct CDR3 sequences, about a fifth of them found once; the top ten carry around an eighth. The sample was PBMCs or a T cell subset sorted from them (not recorded which). The receptors come from an adult woman who had mild COVID-19 (a few samples of this study predate the infection). Cell type and time point are not known. The CDR3 runs from the conserved cysteine through the conserved F or W. A D gene is named only where the DNA matches it firmly. Expanded clones get a size class; other rows say once, few or many, or leave the size out.

DNA: TGCGCCAGCAGCCAGACGGGACAGAGCCTCGAGCAGTACTTC
CDR3: CASSQTGQSLEQYF
D: TRBD1
J: TRBJ2-7
V: TRBV5-1
size: few

DNA: TGTGCCAGCAGTTTGTTGCGGCAGGGACAAAACACTGAAGCTTTCTTT
CDR3: CASSLLRQGQNTEAFF
D: NA
J: TRBJ1-1
V: TRBV28
size: many

DNA: TGTGCCTGGATACGGAGCGAAATCCCCTACGAGCAGTACTTC
CDR3: CAWIRSEIPYEQYF
D: NA
J: TRBJ2-7
V: TRBV30
size: NA

DNA: TGTGCCAGCTCACCATTGGGACAGGCAGAGCAGTACTTC
CDR3: CASSPLGQAEQYF
D: TRBD1
J: TRBJ2-7
V: TRBV18
size: few

DNA: TGTGCCAGCAGTTCAACCCGGGACAGGGGGAGGGAGACCCAGTACTTC
CDR3: CASSSTRDRGRETQYF
D: TRBD1
J: TRBJ2-5
V: TRBV12-3/TRBV12-4
size: few

DNA: TGTGCCAGCAGTGAAGGGACAGGGCCCAACGAGCAGTACTTC
CDR3: CASSEGTGPNEQYF
D: TRBD1
J: TRBJ2-7
V: TRBV2
size: NA

DNA: TGTGCCAGCAGCTTTTTGTTGGAGACCCAGTACTTC
CDR3: CASSFLLETQYF
D: NA
J: TRBJ2-5
V: TRBV7-8
size: NA

DNA: TGCAGCGTCCTTAGCGGGAGCAGATACAATGAGCAGTTCTTC
CDR3: CSVLSGSRYNEQFF
D: TRBD2
J: TRBJ2-1
V: TRBV29-1
size: few

DNA: TGCAGCGTTCAAATGAGCACAGATACGCAGTATTTT
CDR3: CSVQMSTDTQYF
D: NA
J: TRBJ2-3
V: TRBV29-1
size: NA

DNA: TGTGCCACCAGCGTGACAGGGTTTGGCAATGAGCAGTTCTTC
CDR3: CATSVTGFGNEQFF
D: TRBD1
J: TRBJ2-1
V: TRBV24-1
size: NA

DNA: TGTGCCAGCAGTGCGCGACAGTTCAGCTCCTACAATGAGCAGTTCTTC
CDR3: CASSARQFSSYNEQFF
D: NA
J: TRBJ2-1
V: TRBV6-1
size: NA

DNA: TGTGCCAGCAGCTTAGAGGGGCGCTTCACCGGGGAGCTGTTTTTT
CDR3: CASSLEGRFTGELFF
D: NA
J: TRBJ2-2
V: TRBV11-2
size: NA

DNA: TGTGCCAGCAGCTTCCGGGACAGGGACTCTGGAAACACCATATATTTT
CDR3: CASSFRDRDSGNTIYF
D: TRBD1
J: TRBJ1-3
V: TRBV7-9
size: NA

DNA: TGTGCCAGCAGTTTAGCGGTAACGGAAGAGACCCAGTACTTC
CDR3: CASSLAVTEETQYF
D: NA
J: TRBJ2-5
V: TRBV6-5
size: few

DNA: TGTGCCATCAGTGAGTCCAGGACAGGCGATCGGCCCCAGCATTTT
CDR3: CAISESRTGDRPQHF
D: TRBD1
J: TRBJ1-5
V: TRBV10-3
size: NA

DNA: TGTGCCAGCAGCTTAACAGCCGTTAGCTCCTACGAGCAGTACTTC
CDR3: CASSLTAVSSYEQYF
D: NA
J: TRBJ2-7
V: TRBV7-6
size: NA

DNA: TGTGCCAGCAGCTTTCTGGAGCGGGGCACAGATACGCAGTATTTT
CDR3: CASSFLERGTDTQYF
D: NA
J: TRBJ2-3
V: TRBV7-9
size: few

DNA: TGCAGTGCTAGCCGCCTGAGCTCCTACAATGAGCAGTTCTTC
CDR3: CSASRLSSYNEQFF
D: NA
J: TRBJ2-1
V: TRBV20-1
size: few

DNA: TGCGGGGCCATCCGGTTAAGCATTCAGTACTTC
CDR3: CGAIRLSIQYF
D: NA
J: TRBJ2-4
V: TRBV29-1
size: few

DNA: TGTGCCAGCAGCCAGGACAGGGCCTCCTACGAGCAGTACTTC
CDR3: CASSQDRASYEQYF
D: TRBD1
J: TRBJ2-7
V: TRBV7-2
size: few

DNA: TGTGCCACCAGCAGAAGCACGTACCGACAGGGTTCCACAGATACGCAGTATTTT
CDR3: CATSRSTYRQGSTDTQYF
D: TRBD1
J: TRBJ2-3
V: TRBV15
size: NA

DNA: TGTGCCAGCAGAGAGAATCGCGGGGAGACCCAGTACTTC
CDR3: CASRENRGETQYF
D: NA
J: TRBJ2-5
V: TRBV5-6
size: few

DNA: TGTGCCAGTAGTACTTCAGCGGGCGGCTCCTACAATGAGCAGTTCTTC
CDR3: CASSTSAGGSYNEQFF
D: NA
J: TRBJ2-1
V: TRBV19
size: NA

DNA: TGTGCCAGTTCGATCCGGGCCTCAAATGAAAAACTGTTTTTT
CDR3: CASSIRASNEKLFF
D: NA
J: TRBJ1-4
V: TRBV6-2/TRBV6-3
size: NA

DNA: TGTGCCAGCAGTTTCTCGACTAGTCCAAGGCTAAGCTCCTACAATGAGCAGTTCTTC
CDR3: CASSFSTSPRLSSYNEQFF
D: NA
J: TRBJ2-1
V: TRBV27
size: many

DNA: TGCGCCAGCAGCTTGTGGACTGGCTCGGATACGCAGTATTTT
CDR3: CASSLWTGSDTQYF
D: NA
J: TRBJ2-3
V: TRBV5-1
size: NA

DNA: TGTGCCAGCAGCTACCAGGGAATTGGGGAGCAGTTCTTC
CDR3: CASSYQGIGEQFF
D: NA
J: TRBJ2-1
V: TRBV7-9
size: NA

DNA: TGTGCCAGCAGCGTAGAGGGAGGCTCCCACTATGGCTACACCTTC
CDR3: CASSVEGGSHYGYTF
D: NA
J: TRBJ1-2
V: TRBV9
size: NA

DNA: TGTGCCAGCAGTTTGGCATTAAATCAGCCCCAGCATTTT
CDR3: CASSLALNQPQHF
D: NA
J: TRBJ1-5
V: TRBV12-3/TRBV12-4
size: few

DNA: TGTGCCATCAGTGATTCGGGACAGGGGAATGGAGCTTTCTTT
CDR3: CAISDSGQGNGAFF
D: TRBD1
J: TRBJ1-1
V: TRBV10-3
size: NA

DNA: TGTGCCATCAGTGAGGATGGGGTCACCGGGGAGCTGTTTTTT
CDR3: CAISEDGVTGELFF
D: NA
J: TRBJ2-2
V: TRBV10-3
size: many

DNA: TGCGCCAGCAGCTACGGGCGGATCTCTGGGGCCAACGTCCTGACTTTC
CDR3: CASSYGRISGANVLTF
D: NA
J: TRBJ2-6
V: TRBV4-3
size: NA

DNA: TGCGCCAGCAGCTTGCCAGAAAAAAACACCGGGGAGCTGTTTTTT
CDR3: CASSLPEKNTGELFF
D: NA
J: TRBJ2-2
V: TRBV5-1
size: NA

DNA: TGCGCCAGCAGCCAAGTGTCTGCGGCATACAATGAGCAGTTCTTC
CDR3: CASSQVSAAYNEQFF
D: NA
J: TRBJ2-1
V: TRBV4-3
size: NA

DNA: TGCGCCAGCAGACTCTGGGGCGGGCTCTCAGGGCAGCTGAACACTGAAGCTTTCTTT
CDR3: CASRLWGGLSGQLNTEAFF
D: NA
J: TRBJ1-1
V: TRBV5-1
size: few

DNA: TGCAGCGCTGAGACTAGCCGAAGCACAGATACGCAGTATTTT
CDR3: CSAETSRSTDTQYF
D: TRBD2
J: TRBJ2-3
V: TRBV29-1
size: NA

DNA: TGCAGTGCGAGATACGGGAGCGACGGTAATCAGCCCCAGCATTTT
CDR3: CSARYGSDGNQPQHF
D: NA
J: TRBJ1-5
V: TRBV20-1
size: NA

DNA: TGTGCCAGCAGCACTAAGGGACTAGCGGGGGGGCTTGAGCAGTTCTTC
CDR3: CASSTKGLAGGLEQFF
D: TRBD2
J: TRBJ2-1
V: TRBV9
size: NA

DNA: TGCGCCAGCAGCTTGATTGCAGGACAAGCTAACTATGGCTACACCTTC
CDR3: CASSLIAGQANYGYTF
D: NA
J: TRBJ1-2
V: TRBV5-1
size: NA

DNA: TGTGCCAGCAGTTTTCGGACAGGGCGGCAAGAGACCCAGTACTTC
CDR3: CASSFRTGRQETQYF
D: TRBD1
J: TRBJ2-5
V: TRBV12-3/TRBV12-4
size: few

DNA: TGCAGTGCTAGAGGACACCGCACGAACACTGAAGCTTTCTTT
CDR3: CSARGHRTNTEAFF
D: NA
J: TRBJ1-1
V: TRBV20-1
size: many

DNA: TGCGCCAGCAGCCAAGAACGGAGAGAGCAGTTCTTC
CDR3: CASSQERREQFF
D: NA
J: TRBJ2-1
V: TRBV4-1
size: few

DNA: TGTGCCTGGAGAGAACAGGCTCCCGGGGAGCTGTTTTTT
CDR3: CAWREQAPGELFF
D: NA
J: TRBJ2-2
V: TRBV30
size: few

DNA: TGTGCCAGCACCCCGGGGGGGACCAATCAGCCCCAGCATTTT
CDR3: CASTPGGTNQPQHF
D: NA
J: TRBJ1-5
V: TRBV12-3/TRBV12-4
size: NA

DNA: TGTGCCAGCAGCAAGGGATCCGGGGAGCTGTTTTTT
CDR3: CASSKGSGELFF
D: NA
J: TRBJ2-2
V: TRBV7-9
size: NA